This entry describes one T cell receptor (beta chain). Clones were read by immunoSEQ multiplex PCR, and TCRdb kept only the in-frame ones, dropping some. Here the sample spans 50,000 to 65,000 clones, roughly 79% being singletons. The sample is drawn from a study of T cells in localized non-small cell lung cancer. The germline V and J ends were trimmed by 1 base and 6 bases, with 13 bases remaining between them. The germline V gene encodes CDR1 SGHRS and CDR2 YFSETQ. This CDR3 spans 14 amino acids. This TCR derives from a man aged 35 to 69 with stage II lung adenocarcinoma. The rearrangement links TRBV5-1 to TRBJ2-5, with TRBD1 as a possible D gene (5 bases). Sequencing used PBMCs, obtained before any cancer treatment. CDR3 loop: CASSLSSGRQTQYF. The CDR3 DNA reads TGCGCCAGCAGCTTGTCGTCAGGGCGGCAGACCCAGTACTTC.